Listed here are 5 T cell receptor beta chains from one sample, sequenced in a study of CD8+ T cells in alopecia areata. The sample's treatment: oral pan-JAK inhibitor, 5-10 mg twice daily. cDNA prepared by RNA extraction and subsequent reverse transcription served as the template for sequencing. Sequencing used immunoSEQ multiplex PCR; TCRdb keeps in-frame clones, though not all of them. Of under 250,000 clones listed, roughly 56% are singletons. Sequencing used CD4+ T cells sorted from blood, obtained at week 4, from a patient treated with tofacitinib. Receptors were obtained from a human donor with alopecia areata.

J is TRBJ1-1 and V is TRBV4-3, with a weak D call TRBD1 (5 bases). The ends were cut back, 0 bases at V and 4 bases at J, with 12 bases in the middle. The CDR3 loop spans 15 amino acids. CDR1 and CDR2 (germline): LGHNA, YSLEER. CDR3 DNA: TGCGCCAGCAGCCAAGATCGCGGCAGGGCCACTGAAGCTTTCTTT. Translation gives CASSQDRGRATEAFF.

Many counts were recorded for this clone. The V gene is TRBV2, the J gene TRBJ2-6; D gene uncertain. CDR1 SNHLY and CDR2 FYNNEI come from the germline V gene. The length of the CDR3 is 15 residues. Between the trimmed V and J ends, which lost 4 bases and 3 bases, there was a span of 10 bases. As DNA, the CDR3 is TGTGCCAGCAGTGTTCGGAATATTGGGGCCAACGTCCTGACTTTC. Amino acids: CASSVRNIGANVLTF. The whole variable domain, filled in from reference TRBV2 and TRBJ2-6, reads EPEVTQTPSHQVTQMGQEVILRCVPISNHLYFYWYRQILGQKVEFLVSFYNNEISEKSEIFDDQFSVERPDGSNFTLKIRSTKLEDSAMYFCASSVRNIGANVLTFGAGSRLTVL.

V and J are TRBV7-7 and TRBJ1-2, with 10 positions matching TRBD1. The CDR3 sequence is 19 residues long. V lost 5 bases, J lost 7 bases, and 22 bases stayed unmatched. Germline-derived CDR1 and CDR2 are SSHAT and FNYEAQ (reference sequence). CDR3 bases: TGTGCCAGCAGCCTAATCCTCCTCCGGGACAGGGGCGGGGTGGCTGGCTACACCTTC. Protein sequence: CASSLILLRDRGGVAGYTF.

The chain has TRBV5-1 and TRBJ2-7; possible D gene TRBD1, 5 bases. Germline values: CDR1 SGHRS, CDR2 YFSETQ. Trimming took 5 bases from V and 4 from J, leaving 16 bases between them. The length of the CDR3 is 14 residues. This chain's CDR3 is CASSTLGQAYEQYF. The CDR3 DNA sequence: TGCGCCAGCAGTACTCTTGGACAAGCGTACGAGCAGTACTTC.

The V call is TRBV5-1, the J call TRBJ2-7, with 9 bases matching TRBD1. The V segment lost 4 bases and the J segment 8 bases; nucleotides outside the gene matches: 13. This CDR3 spans 15 amino acids. Germline CDR1 is SGHRS and CDR2 is YFSETQ. The CDR3 here is CASSPRGDREGQQYF. The CDR3 nucleotides are TGCGCCAGCAGCCCAAGGGGGGACAGGGAGGGACAGCAGTACTTC.